The 24 T cell receptor beta chains in this list originate from one sample, sequenced in a study of blood T cell repertoires in COVID-19. Sequencing used immunoSEQ multiplex PCR; TCRdb keeps in-frame clones, though not all of them. The table lists about 120,000 clones, about 85% of them singletons. The specimen sequenced was peripheral blood. The origin of the receptors is a man older than 75 with active or convalescent COVID-19.

The V gene is TRBV19, the J gene TRBJ2-7, with D possibly matching TRBD1 (5 bases). V was pared by 1 base and J by 6 bases, with 13 bases between. The CDR3 loop spans 14 amino acids. In germline, CDR1 is LNHDA, CDR2 SQIVND (reference sequence). As DNA, the CDR3 is TGTGCCAGTAGTATAGGTCAGGGCGTGGGCGAGCAGTACTTC. Amino acid sequence: CASSIGQGVGEQYF.

This chain joins TRBV2 and TRBJ1-2; 9 bases are a match to TRBD1. V dropped 6 bases and J dropped 5; count of bases not matched to a gene: 10. CDR1 and CDR2 from the germline V gene are SNHLY and FYNNEI. This CDR3 comprises 15 residues. This chain's CDR3 is CASSERTGVEYGYTF. The CDR3 coding sequence is TGTGCCAGCAGCGAAAGGACAGGGGTAGAATATGGCTACACCTTC.

The V gene is TRBV19, the J gene TRBJ2-1; 16 bases align to TRBD2. The CDR3 covers 21 residues. Germline-derived CDR1 and CDR2 are LNHDA and SQIVND (reference sequence). The V segment lost 5 bases and the J segment 5 bases; nucleotides outside the gene matches: 18. The CDR3 DNA follows: TGTGCCAGTAGTCCCGGGACTAGCGGGAGGGCCATAGGCCAAGTTGACAATGAGCAGTTCTTC. Translating gives CASSPGTSGRAIGQVDNEQFF.

This clone appeared once. This chain connects TRBV2 to TRBJ2-4, with 9 bases identical to TRBD1. Trimming cost V 8 bases and J 6 bases; bases outside gene matches: 2. CDR1 and CDR2 (germline): SNHLY, FYNNEI. This CDR3 is built from 12 residues. CDR3 DNA: TGTGCCAGCCGACAGGGGGGAAACATTCAGTACTTC. Amino acid sequence: CASRQGGNIQYF.

The chain carries TRBV11-3 and TRBJ2-1; 7 bases match TRBD2. Per germline, CDR1 SGHNT and CDR2 YENEEA. This CDR3 region has 14 residues. V lost 4 bases to trimming and J lost 4 bases; unmatched junction nucleotides: 4. The CDR3 DNA is TGTGCCAGCAGCTGGGGCGGGAGTTACAATGAGCAGTTCTTC. Its translation is CASSWGGSYNEQFF.

J is TRBJ1-5 and V is TRBV6-2 or TRBV6-3; perhaps TRBD1 as D (5 bases). The CDR3 length is 14 residues. Per germline, CDR1 MNHEY and CDR2 SVGEGT. The V end was cut by 2 bases, the J end by 9 bases, with 14 bases between. Written as DNA, the CDR3 is TGTGCCAGCAGTTACGGGCAGGGCACGGGGCCCCAGCATTTT. Protein: CASSYGQGTGPQHF.

V is TRBV29-1 and J is TRBJ1-3; D gene unclear. The CDR3 has 15 amino acids. Germline V gives CDR1 SQVTM, CDR2 ANQGSEA. Trimming left V 4 bases short and J 0 bases short, with 13 bases between. In DNA form, the CDR3 reads TGCAGCGTTGGGTATGGGCAAAACTCTGGAAACACCATATATTTT. Protein sequence: CSVGYGQNSGNTIYF. The full variable domain, rest sourced from reference TRBV29-1 and TRBJ1-3, is SAVISQKPSRDICQRGTSLTIQCQVDSQVTMMFWYRQQPGQSLTLIATANQGSEATYESGFVIDKFPISRPNLTFSTLTVSNMSPEDSSIYLCSVGYGQNSGNTIYFGEGSWLTVV.

This chain joins TRBV7-2 and TRBJ1-2, with 12 nucleotides matching TRBD1. Per the germline V gene, CDR1 is SGHTA and CDR2 is FQGNSA. There are 15 residues in the CDR3. V shed 6 bases and J 8 bases; nucleotides not matched to a gene: 10. CDR3 sequence: CASSSRDRGHRGYTF. The CDR3 nucleotides read TGTGCCAGCAGTTCCCGGGACAGGGGGCATAGGGGCTACACCTTC.

This chain connects TRBV30 to TRBJ2-1; 16 bases agree with TRBD2. Germline V gene data show CDR1 as GTSNPN and CDR2 as SVGIG (reference sequence). The CDR3 is 18 residues long. V lost 6 bases, J lost 6 bases, and 14 bases stayed unmatched. CDR3 DNA sequence: TGTGCCTGTATCCCCTGGGGACTAGCGGGGGGGCCTAGCAATGAGCAGTTCTTC. Translation gives CACIPWGLAGGPSNEQFF.

This rearrangement joins TRBV4-1 to TRBJ2-5; 10 positions agree with TRBD2. The trim removed 0 bases at V and 5 bases at J, leaving 6 bases unmatched. CDR1 and CDR2 (germline): MGHRA, YSYEKL. The CDR3 is 16 residues long. CDR3 residues: CASSQESSSGSETQYF. DNA for the CDR3: TGCGCCAGCAGCCAAGAATCATCTAGCGGGAGTGAGACCCAGTACTTC.

This clone was found a few times. The V gene is TRBV4-1, the J gene TRBJ1-2; a weak D match, TRBD1 (5 bases). The V gene's germline CDR1 is MGHRA and CDR2 YSYEKL. The CDR3 loop spans 14 amino acids. Trimming took 5 bases from V and 2 from J, leaving 12 bases between them. The DNA of the CDR3 is TGCGCCAGCAGCACCCCCGGGGGGAACTATGGCTACACCTTC. Protein sequence: CASSTPGGNYGYTF.

The gene calls are TRBV7-9 and TRBJ1-4, with TRBD1 matching 8 bases. V dropped 5 bases and J dropped 1; count of bases not matched to a gene: 0. The V gene's germline CDR1 is SEHNR and CDR2 FQNEAQ (reference sequence). The CDR3 sequence is 14 residues long. The CDR3 loop reads CASSDRGTNEKLFF. Written as DNA, the CDR3 is TGTGCCAGCAGCGACAGGGGAACTAATGAAAAACTGTTTTTT.

The V gene is TRBV7-6, the J gene TRBJ2-3, with 14 bases identical to TRBD2. J lost 2 bases, V lost 3 bases, and 7 bases had no gene match. The CDR3 length is 18 residues. The V gene's germline CDR1 is SGHVS and CDR2 FNYEAQ. As DNA, the CDR3 is TGTGCCAGCAGCTTCCCGACTAGCGGGGGGGAGAACACAGATACGCAGTATTTT. This codes for CASSFPTSGGENTDTQYF. The entire variable domain, with the rest obtained from reference TRBV7-6 and TRBJ2-3, is as follows: GAGVSQSPRYKVTKRGQDVALRCDPISGHVSLYWYRQALGQGPEFLTYFNYEAQQDKSGLPNDRFSAERPEGSISTLTIQRTEQRDSAMYRCASSFPTSGGENTDTQYFGPGTRLTVL.

This clone has more than one count but fewer than ten. V and J are TRBV11-1 and TRBJ2-7; 9 positions agree with TRBD2. CDR3 length: 15 residues. V shed 3 bases and J 7 bases; nucleotides not matched to a gene: 10. Germline V lookup: CDR1 SGHAT, CDR2 FQDESV (reference sequence). The CDR3 nucleotides read TGTGCCAGCAGCTTGATGCGGGGGGGCCTTGGAGAGCAGTACTTC. Translating gives CASSLMRGGLGEQYF. The full variable domain, rest sourced from reference TRBV11-1 and TRBJ2-7, is EAEVAQSPRYKITEKSQAVAFWCDPISGHATLYWYRQILGQGPELLVQFQDESVVDDSQLPKDRFSAERLKGVDSTLKIQPAELGDSAMYLCASSLMRGGLGEQYFGPGTRLTVT.

The rearrangement joins TRBV30 to TRBJ2-7; TRBD1 agrees at 9 bases. Trimming cost V 2 bases and J 1 base; bases outside gene matches: 3. The length of the CDR3 is 14 residues. Germline-derived CDR1 and CDR2 are GTSNPN and SVGIG (reference sequence). DNA for the CDR3: TGTGCCTGGAGTAGGACAGGGGTGTCCTACGAGCAGTACTTC. Translating gives CAWSRTGVSYEQYF.

The chain employs TRBV5-8 and TRBJ1-1; D perhaps matches TRBD1 (5 bases). CDR3 size: 11 residues. V lost 5 bases and J 11 bases, leaving 13 bases between the germline ends. CDR1 and CDR2 (germline): SGHTS, YDEGEE. The chain's CDR3 is CASSRQITAFF. The CDR3 coding sequence is TGTGCCAGCAGTCGACAGATCACGGCTTTCTTT.

The V gene is TRBV14, the J gene TRBJ1-1; a weak D match, TRBD1 (5 bases). The CDR3 length is 12 residues. The V end was cut by 5 bases, the J end by 4 bases, with 8 bases between. CDR1 is SGHDN, CDR2 FVKESK, per germline. In nucleotides, the CDR3 is TGTGCCAGCAGCTCAAGGGGCACTGAAGCTTTCTTT. Translation gives CASSSRGTEAFF.

The genes are TRBV4-1 and TRBJ2-7; TRBD1 matches 11 bases. The CDR3 contains 16 residues. V lost 2 bases and J lost 4; bases outside the gene matches: 7. CDR1 is MGHRA, CDR2 YSYEKL, per germline. The CDR3 nucleotides are TGCGCCAGCAGCCAAAACTCGGGACAGGGGGTTTACGAGCAGTACTTC. Translating gives CASSQNSGQGVYEQYF.

The rearrangement links TRBV15 to TRBJ1-2; TRBD1 matches at 11 bases. Unmatched junction bases numbered 6, after V lost 0 bases and J lost 3 bases. CDR1 and CDR2 from the germline V gene are LNHNV and YYDKDF (reference sequence). This CDR3 has 17 residues. CDR3 sequence reads: CATSRDGQGAPYYGYTF. The CDR3 nucleotides are TGTGCCACCAGCAGAGATGGACAGGGGGCCCCCTACTATGGCTACACCTTC.

The chain has TRBV7-8 and TRBJ1-6; tentatively, D is TRBD1 (5 bases). The CDR3 extends over 12 amino acids. CDR1 SGHVS and CDR2 FQNEAQ come from the germline V gene. V gave up 6 bases and J gave up 8 bases, with 8 bases separating them. The CDR3 DNA reads TGTGCCAGCAGTTCGACAGATTCACCCCTCCACTTT. Its translation is CASSSTDSPLHF.

On this clone: At one of its ends the junction is not consistent with the germline gene, which may arise from a read error. The chain joins TRBV11-2 to TRBJ1-2, with TRBD1 identical over 7 bases. Germline values: CDR1 SGHAT, CDR2 FQNNGV. This CDR3 has 12 amino acids. DNA for the CDR3: TGTGCCAGCAGCTTAACAGGGGCCTTACTGAACTTC. Its protein product is CASSLTGALLNF.

The J gene is TRBJ2-1, the V gene TRBV27, with a weak D call TRBD2 (6 bases). Deletions cut 1 base from V and 10 bases from J, with 14 bases between. Germline V CDR1 and CDR2: MNHEY, SMNVEV (reference sequence). This CDR3 spans 14 amino acids. The CDR3 DNA reads as TGTGCCAGCAGTTTATGGCTAGCGAGACCCGAGCAGTTCTTC. Translated: CASSLWLARPEQFF.

The chain uses TRBV10-3 and TRBJ1-2; TRBD1 matches 10 bases. This CDR3 spans 16 amino acids. CDR1 is ENHRY and CDR2 is SYGVKD in the germline V gene. V trimming: 3 bases; J trimming: 4 bases; junction bases outside the gene matches: 8. The CDR3 loop is CAISDPWDRGGYGYTF. CDR3 bases: TGTGCCATCAGTGACCCCTGGGACAGGGGCGGCTATGGCTACACCTTC.

The V call is TRBV9, the J call TRBJ2-1, with TRBD2 identical over 10 bases. The V and J ends lost 3 bases and 4 bases, in that order; junction bases with no gene match: 10. This CDR3 has 17 amino acids. CDR1 and CDR2 (germline): SGDLS, YYNGEE. The CDR3 spells CASSAAAGTSAYNEQFF. The DNA for the CDR3 is TGTGCCAGCAGCGCCGCGGCCGGGACTAGCGCTTACAATGAGCAGTTCTTC.